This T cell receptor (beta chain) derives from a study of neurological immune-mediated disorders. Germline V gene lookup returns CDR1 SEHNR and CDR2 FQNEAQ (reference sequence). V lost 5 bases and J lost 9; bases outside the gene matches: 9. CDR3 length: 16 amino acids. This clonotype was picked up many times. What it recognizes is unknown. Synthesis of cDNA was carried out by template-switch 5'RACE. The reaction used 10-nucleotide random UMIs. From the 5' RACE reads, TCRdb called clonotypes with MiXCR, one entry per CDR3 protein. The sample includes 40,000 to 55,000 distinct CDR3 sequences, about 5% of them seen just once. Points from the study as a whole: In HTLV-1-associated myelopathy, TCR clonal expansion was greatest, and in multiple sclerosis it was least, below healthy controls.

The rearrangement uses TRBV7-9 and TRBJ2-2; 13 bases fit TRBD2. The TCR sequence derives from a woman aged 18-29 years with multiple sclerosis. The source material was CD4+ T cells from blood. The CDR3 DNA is TGTGCCAGCAGCCCGGGGACTAGCGGGATCAACCGGGAGCTGTTTTTT. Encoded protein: CASSPGTSGINRELFF.